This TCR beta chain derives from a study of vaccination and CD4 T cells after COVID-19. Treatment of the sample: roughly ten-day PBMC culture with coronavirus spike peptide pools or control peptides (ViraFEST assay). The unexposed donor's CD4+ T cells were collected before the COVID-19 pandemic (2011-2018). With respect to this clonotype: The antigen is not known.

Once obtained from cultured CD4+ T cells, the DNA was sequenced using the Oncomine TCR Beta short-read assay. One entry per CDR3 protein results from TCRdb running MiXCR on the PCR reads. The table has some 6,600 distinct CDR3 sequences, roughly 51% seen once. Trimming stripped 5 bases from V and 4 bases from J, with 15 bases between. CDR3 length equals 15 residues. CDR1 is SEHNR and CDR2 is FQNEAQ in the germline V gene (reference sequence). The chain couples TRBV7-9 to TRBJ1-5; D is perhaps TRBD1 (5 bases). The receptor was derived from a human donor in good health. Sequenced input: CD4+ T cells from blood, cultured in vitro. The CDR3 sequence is CASSLSLTENQPQHF. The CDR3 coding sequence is TGTGCCAGCAGCCTCTCCTTGACAGAAAATCAGCCCCAGCATTTT.